The 15 T cell receptor beta chains below all came from one sample that was sequenced in a study of patients and donors after allogeneic stem cell transplantation. TCRdb analysed the RT-PCR reads with MiXCR anew, one entry per CDR3 protein. This sample has about a million distinct CDR3 sequences; roughly 18% occur once, and the top ten carry around 6%. The specimen was blood, either unsorted or a sorted T cell fraction (not recorded which). These receptors all come from a human donor who was either an allogeneic HSCT recipient or a stem cell or donor lymphocyte infusion donor (not recorded which). It is not recorded whose cells these are; they may come from a transplant donor.

This clonotype occurred a few times. The chain is built from TRBV12-3 or TRBV12-4 and TRBJ2-7, with TRBD2 identical over 11 bases. This CDR3 is 16 amino acids long. The trim removed 6 bases at V and 3 bases at J, leaving 10 bases unmatched. The CDR3 DNA is TGTGCCAGCAGCCCAGGGACTAGCGGATTTCACTACGAGCAGTACTTC. It translates to CASSPGTSGFHYEQYF.

This clonotype was recorded a few times. The chain combines TRBV24-1 with TRBJ1-6; 11 positions agree with TRBD1. CDR3 size: 17 residues. V shed 5 bases, J shed 7 bases, and the junction held 9 bases outside the gene matches. Germline CDR1 and CDR2: KGHDR and SFDVKD. CDR3 sequence (DNA): TGTGCCACCAGTGTTTACTTCGGGACAGGGGGGAATTCACCCCTCCACTTT. Residues: CATSVYFGTGGNSPLHF.

The chain recombines TRBV30 with TRBJ2-5; 7 nucleotides align to TRBD2. Per germline, CDR1 GTSNPN and CDR2 SVGIG (reference sequence). V shed 0 bases, J shed 4 bases, and the junction held 8 bases outside the gene matches. This CDR3 has 15 residues. CDR3 residues: CAWSVRSSGPETQYF. The CDR3 DNA follows: TGTGCCTGGAGTGTACGGAGTAGCGGGCCAGAGACCCAGTACTTC.

The sample holds a few counts of this clonotype. V and J are TRBV9 and TRBJ2-3, with D maybe TRBD2 (6 bases). This CDR3 has 16 residues. Germline-derived CDR1 and CDR2 are SGDLS and YYNGEE. Trimming left V 4 bases short and J 0 bases short, with 15 bases between. This chain's CDR3 is CASSPKTRRSTDTQYF. CDR3 nucleotides: TGTGCCAGCAGCCCAAAGACTAGGAGGAGCACAGATACGCAGTATTTT. Combining the CDR3 with reference TRBV9 and TRBJ2-3 gives the whole variable domain DSGVTQTPKHLITATGQRVTLRCSPRSGDLSVYWYQQSLDQGLQFLIQYYNGEERAKGNILERFSAQQFPDLHSELNLSSLELGDSALYFCASSPKTRRSTDTQYFGPGTRLTVL.

The chain combines TRBV5-1 with TRBJ2-1, with 10 nucleotides matching TRBD2. The CDR3 is 14 residues long. Looked up from germline, CDR1 is SGHRS and CDR2 is YFSETQ. Trimming cost V 7 bases and J 2 bases; bases outside gene matches: 3. CDR3 nucleotides: TGCGCCAGCCCTGGACTAGCGGCCTACAATGAGCAGTTCTTC. This gives the protein CASPGLAAYNEQFF.

At least ten counts were recorded for this clonotype. The chain combines TRBV12-3 or TRBV12-4 with TRBJ1-3; D is perhaps TRBD1 (5 bases). The V and J ends lost 8 bases and 4 bases respectively, with 15 bases between them. The CDR3 is 14 residues long. In nucleotides, the CDR3 is TGTGCCAGCGGCACCGGGACTTCGGGAAACACCATATATTTT. This sequence encodes CASGTGTSGNTIYF.

This clonotype was picked up many times. The chain links TRBV12-3 or TRBV12-4 to TRBJ1-5; 7 bases align to TRBD1. With V trimmed by 6 bases and J by 3 bases, 8 bases remained unmatched. CDR3 size: 15 residues. The CDR3 bases are TGTGCCAGCAGCCTTCGGACAGGTCACAATCAGCCCCAGCATTTT. Its translation: CASSLRTGHNQPQHF.

The chain has TRBV15 and TRBJ2-5; no reliable D call. CDR3 length equals 14 residues. CDR1 is LNHNV, CDR2 YYDKDF, per germline (reference sequence). V was shortened by 5 bases and J by 10 bases, with 20 bases between the two germline ends. In DNA form, the CDR3 reads TGTGCCACCAGCGCGTCACCAGGTGTCGCGGACCAGTACTTC. It is translated as CATSASPGVADQYF.

The table lists this clonotype with a count of one. The CDR3 loop reads CASSKSGAAGYTF. CDR3 nucleotide sequence: TGTGCCAGCAGTAAATCAGGGGCGGCGGGCTACACCTTC. The chain has TRBV6-2 or TRBV6-3 and TRBJ1-2; maybe TRBD1 (6 bases). Looked up from germline, CDR1 is MNHEY and CDR2 is SVGEGT. The CDR3 covers 13 residues. Trimming removed 5 bases from V and 8 bases from J, with 15 bases in between.

V and J are TRBV5-1 and TRBJ2-4; tentative D call: TRBD2 (5 bases). The germline V and J ends were trimmed by 1 base and 5 bases, with 13 bases remaining between them. Germline lookup yields CDR1 SGHRS and CDR2 YFSETQ. The CDR3 totals 15 residues. The DNA for the CDR3 is TGCGCCAGCAGCTTGCCACGGCTTAGCGAAAACATTCAGTACTTC. Translation gives CASSLPRLSENIQYF. Variable domain in full (rest from reference TRBV5-1 and TRBJ2-4): KAGVTQTPRYLIKTRGQQVTLSCSPISGHRSVSWYQQTPGQGLQFLFEYFSETQRNKGNFPGRFSGRQFSNSRSEMNVSTLELGDSALYLCASSLPRLSENIQYFGAGTRLSVL.

This clonotype was seen more than once but under ten times. The J gene is TRBJ2-2, the V gene TRBV20-1, with TRBD2 as a possible D gene (5 bases). Trimming left V 0 bases short and J 0 bases short, with 11 bases between. Germline lookup yields CDR1 DFQATT and CDR2 SNEGSKA (reference sequence). This CDR3 region has 16 residues. Here the CDR3 reads CSARDHGVSNTGELFF. DNA for the CDR3: TGCAGTGCTAGAGATCACGGGGTGTCGAACACCGGGGAGCTGTTTTTT.

V gene TRBV24-1 combines with J gene TRBJ2-3, with TRBD1 matching 9 bases. CDR1 and CDR2 (germline): KGHDR, SFDVKD. J lost 4 bases, V lost 4 bases, and 5 bases had no gene match. The CDR3 covers 15 residues. This CDR3 is CATSDSGTGPDTQYF. DNA of the CDR3: TGTGCCACCAGTGACTCCGGGACAGGGCCAGATACGCAGTATTTT.

The V gene is TRBV3-1, the J gene TRBJ1-2; D uncertain. Germline V gene data show CDR1 as LGHDT and CDR2 as YNNKEL (reference sequence). The CDR3 length is 16 residues. The V gene lost 0 bases and the J gene lost 0 bases, with 11 bases spanning the gap. CDR3 sequence (DNA): TGTGCCAGCAGCCAAGATCGGCCAGCGTCTAACTATGGCTACACCTTC. Translation: CASSQDRPASNYGYTF. Complete variable domain (other parts from reference TRBV3-1 and TRBJ1-2): DTAVSQTPKYLVTQMGNDKSIKCEQNLGHDTMYWYKQDSKKFLKIMFSYNNKELIINETVPNRFSPKSPDKAHLNLHINSLELGDSAVYFCASSQDRPASNYGYTFGSGTRLTVV.

This clonotype was observed a handful of times. This chain links TRBV4-3 with TRBJ2-7; 7 nucleotides align to TRBD1. The V segment lost 6 bases and the J segment 0 bases; nucleotides outside the gene matches: 8. Germline V gene sequence: CDR1 LGHNA, CDR2 YSLEER. The CDR3 has 15 amino acids. The CDR3 sequence: CASSRDRASSYEQYF. The DNA of the CDR3 is TGCGCCAGCAGTCGAGACAGGGCAAGCTCCTACGAGCAGTACTTC.

Many counts were recorded for this clonotype. The chain recombines TRBV12-3 or TRBV12-4 with TRBJ2-5; D uncertain. The CDR3 is 16 amino acids. Trimming took off 1 base at V and 2 bases at J, with 14 bases between the two ends. The CDR3 nucleotides are TGTGCCAGCAGTTTAGGGATGTCGAAGGAGCAAGAGACCCAGTACTTC. Translation: CASSLGMSKEQETQYF.